The rows below give T cell receptor beta chains drawn from one sample of a study of CD4 T cells in relation to SARS-CoV-2 and coronaviruses. No cognate antigen is known for these TCRs. Only in-frame clones appear in the TCRdb table, and some are missing; sequencing was by immunoSEQ multiplex PCR. This table has around 16,000 clones, 82% appearing once. The sequencing sample was made of CD4+ T cells from PBMCs, cultured in vitro. Receptor source: a human donor in good health. The CDR3 runs from the conserved cysteine through the conserved F or W. A D gene is named only where the DNA matches it firmly. Clone size is shown for a subset of rows, as once, few, many or a class of expanded clone.

d_call: TRBD1; clone_size: .; v_call: TRBV23-1; j_call: TRBJ2-3; cdr3_nt: TGCGCCAGCAGTCAAGATGAATTTGGACAGGGCAGCACAGATACGCAGTATTTT; cdr3_aa: CASSQDEFGQGSTDTQYF
d_call: .; clone_size: .; v_call: TRBV5-1; j_call: TRBJ2-3; cdr3_nt: TGCGCCAGCACCGGAATGGGGGTTCGCACAGATACGCAGTATTTT; cdr3_aa: CASTGMGVRTDTQYF
d_call: .; clone_size: .; v_call: TRBV6-5; j_call: TRBJ2-7; cdr3_nt: TGTGCCAGCATTAACAGGAATGGGGCTTACGAGCAGTACTTC; cdr3_aa: CASINRNGAYEQYF
d_call: TRBD1; clone_size: once; v_call: TRBV30; j_call: TRBJ1-2; cdr3_nt: TGTGCCTGGAGTGTAAAGGGGGCGGCCGGCTACACCTTC; cdr3_aa: CAWSVKGAAGYTF
d_call: .; clone_size: .; v_call: TRBV6-1; j_call: TRBJ1-1; cdr3_nt: TGTGCCAGCAGTTATTCCGGACAGAGCTCTGAAGCTTTCTTT; cdr3_aa: CASSYSGQSSEAFF
d_call: TRBD1; clone_size: .; v_call: TRBV6-1; j_call: TRBJ1-1; cdr3_nt: TGTGCCAGCAGTGACGGTCTCAAGGGACAGCTGAACACTGAAGCTTTCTTT; cdr3_aa: CASSDGLKGQLNTEAFF
d_call: .; clone_size: .; v_call: TRBV2; j_call: TRBJ2-7; cdr3_nt: TGTGCCAGCAGTGGATACTTGGGGAGTTACAACGAGCAGTACTTC; cdr3_aa: CASSGYLGSYNEQYF
d_call: TRBD2; clone_size: .; v_call: TRBV19; j_call: TRBJ2-3; cdr3_nt: TGTGCCAGTAGTATAGGGATAGCGGGAAGCACAGATACGCAGTATTTT; cdr3_aa: CASSIGIAGSTDTQYF
d_call: TRBD1; clone_size: once; v_call: TRBV9; j_call: TRBJ1-1; cdr3_nt: TGTGCCAGCAGGGGGACAGGGGGGAACACTGAAGCTTTCTTT; cdr3_aa: CASRGTGGNTEAFF
d_call: .; clone_size: .; v_call: TRBV3-1/TRBV3-2; j_call: TRBJ2-5; cdr3_nt: TGTGCCAGCAGCCAAGATCCCGGGGGGCAGGAGACCCAGTACTTC; cdr3_aa: CASSQDPGGQETQYF
d_call: TRBD1; clone_size: .; v_call: TRBV10-3; j_call: TRBJ2-1; cdr3_nt: TGTGCCATCAGTGACCTCCTGGACAGGGCGGACAATGAGCAGTTCTTC; cdr3_aa: CAISDLLDRADNEQFF
d_call: .; clone_size: .; v_call: TRBV13; j_call: TRBJ2-1; cdr3_nt: TGTGCCAGCAGCTTAGCACAGGGATATTACAATGAGCAGTTCTTC; cdr3_aa: CASSLAQGYYNEQFF
d_call: .; clone_size: .; v_call: TRBV7-3; j_call: TRBJ2-1; cdr3_nt: TGTGCCAGCAGCTTCTCAACCCGCGGTGAGCAGTTCTTC; cdr3_aa: CASSFSTRGEQFF
d_call: .; clone_size: few; v_call: TRBV11-3; j_call: TRBJ2-7; cdr3_nt: TGTGCCAGCAGCTTAGACCCCGGTAGCCAGCAGTACTTC; cdr3_aa: CASSLDPGSQQYF
d_call: TRBD2; clone_size: .; v_call: TRBV27; j_call: TRBJ2-1; cdr3_nt: TGTGCCAGCCAGCGGGCGGGAGGGCTCAATGAGCAGTTCTTC; cdr3_aa: CASQRAGGLNEQFF
d_call: .; clone_size: once; v_call: TRBV5-5; j_call: TRBJ2-5; cdr3_nt: TGTGCCAGCAGCTTGGCCAAGGCAGGGGAGACCCAGTACTTC; cdr3_aa: CASSLAKAGETQYF
d_call: .; clone_size: .; v_call: TRBV20-1; j_call: TRBJ2-5; cdr3_nt: TGCAGTGCTGGGACTGGAGAGACCCAGTACTTC; cdr3_aa: CSAGTGETQYF
d_call: .; clone_size: .; v_call: TRBV6-4; j_call: TRBJ1-6; cdr3_nt: TGTGCCAGCAGTGACTCCTACAGGGACGGTTCACCCCTCCACTTT; cdr3_aa: CASSDSYRDGSPLHF
d_call: TRBD2; clone_size: .; v_call: TRBV7-8; j_call: TRBJ2-1; cdr3_nt: TGTGCCAGCAGCGCCGGACTAGCTACCGTGGAGCAGTTCTTC; cdr3_aa: CASSAGLATVEQFF
d_call: TRBD2; clone_size: .; v_call: TRBV6-1; j_call: TRBJ2-3; cdr3_nt: TGTGCCAGCAGTGAAGAGCGGGAAACAGATACGCAGTATTTT; cdr3_aa: CASSEERETDTQYF
d_call: .; clone_size: once; v_call: TRBV11-2; j_call: TRBJ1-6; cdr3_nt: TGTGCCAGCAGCTTAGTAGATTCACCCCTCCACTTT; cdr3_aa: CASSLVDSPLHF
d_call: .; clone_size: few; v_call: TRBV14; j_call: TRBJ2-2; cdr3_nt: TGTGCCAGCAGCCTAAGGATTCAGGGGAGGGCCGGGGAGCTGTTTTTT; cdr3_aa: CASSLRIQGRAGELFF